The 13 T cell receptor beta chains below come from one sample, sequenced in a study of sequential checkpoint blockade in melanoma. Treatment indicated: randomized to nivolumab then ipilimumab (arm A) or the reverse (arm B). Profiled with immunoSEQ multiplex PCR; TCRdb holds only in-frame clones, not every one. The sample lists approximately 8,800 clones, around 71% occurring once. Here the sequenced sample was CD8+ T cells sorted from blood (inferred from file names), taken from a patient given nivolumab and ipilimumab in sequence. These receptor sequences come from a human donor with melanoma.

In its sample, this clone was seen a few times. The chain combines TRBV4-3 with TRBJ2-1; D not resolved. V lost 1 base, J lost 11 bases, and 6 bases lay in between. From germline, CDR1 is LGHNA and CDR2 YSLEER. The CDR3 covers 11 residues. The CDR3 DNA sequence: TGCGCCAGCAGCCAAGGGCCCCAGCAGTTCTTC. Translation: CASSQGPQQFF.

V gene TRBV29-1 combines with J gene TRBJ2-7; 11 positions match TRBD2. In germline, CDR1 is SQVTM, CDR2 ANQGSEA. The CDR3 spans 14 residues. The V segment lost 2 bases and the J segment 0 bases; nucleotides outside the gene matches: 0. CDR3 sequence reads: CSVETSGGSYEQYF. DNA of the CDR3: TGCAGCGTTGAAACTAGCGGGGGCTCCTACGAGCAGTACTTC.

DNA of the CDR3: TGCGCCAGCAGCCAGGGGACAGGTCTTTCTGAAGCTTTCTTT. It translates to CASSQGTGLSEAFF. The V gene is TRBV4-1, the J gene TRBJ1-1; 8 nucleotides agree with TRBD1. The germline V gene encodes CDR1 MGHRA and CDR2 YSYEKL. Trimming removed 3 bases from V and 6 bases from J; junction bases left unmatched: 6. The CDR3 runs to 14 residues.

Written as DNA, the CDR3 is TGTGCCAGCAGTCTCGGACAGGGGGATGCCTATGGCTACACCTTC. Protein: CASSLGQGDAYGYTF. The rearrangement uses TRBV6-5 and TRBJ1-2; 10 bases map to TRBD1. J lost 4 bases, V lost 5 bases, and 7 bases had no gene match. The CDR3 extends over 15 amino acids. Germline V gene sequence: CDR1 MNHEY, CDR2 SVGAGI.

The chain is built from TRBV4-3 and TRBJ2-7; a possible D gene is TRBD2 (5 bases). Germline V CDR1 and CDR2: LGHNA, YSLEER. Trimming removed 3 bases from V and 4 bases from J, with 16 bases in between. The CDR3 loop spans 15 amino acids. The CDR3 spells CASSQDSYSLYEQYF. CDR3 DNA: TGCGCCAGCAGCCAGGACTCCTACAGCCTTTACGAGCAGTACTTC.

The rearrangement uses TRBV14 and TRBJ2-3, with D uncertain. The CDR3 spans 19 residues. The V and J ends lost 0 bases and 1 base respectively, with 20 bases between them. CDR1 and CDR2 (germline): SGHDN, FVKESK. CDR3 sequence: CASSQEIRKHTSGTDTQYF. In DNA, the CDR3 is TGTGCCAGCAGCCAAGAAATTCGTAAGCATACCTCTGGCACAGATACGCAGTATTTT.

The chain joins TRBV7-9 to TRBJ1-4, with 7 bases fitting TRBD1. The CDR3 totals 14 residues. Germline V lookup: CDR1 SEHNR, CDR2 FQNEAQ (reference sequence). Unmatched junction bases numbered 12, after V lost 7 bases and J lost 10 bases. CDR3: CASNAGTDGGKLFF. CDR3 coding DNA: TGTGCCAGCAACGCCGGGACAGACGGAGGAAAACTGTTTTTT.

V and J are TRBV4-1 and TRBJ1-5; D possibly corresponds to TRBD1 (5 bases). The CDR3 length is 15 residues. Deletions cut 0 bases from V and 5 bases from J, with 11 bases between. Per germline, CDR1 MGHRA and CDR2 YSYEKL. The CDR3 coding sequence is TGCGCCAGCAGCCAAGATGGAGGGGATTATCAGCCCCAGCATTTT. Translation gives CASSQDGGDYQPQHF.

This chain connects TRBV6-5 to TRBJ2-5; D is perhaps TRBD2 (6 bases). Germline V lookup: CDR1 MNHEY, CDR2 SVGAGI. The germline V and J ends were trimmed by 3 bases and 5 bases, with 10 bases remaining between them. The CDR3 has 13 amino acids. CDR3 loop: CASSYGEVETQYF. CDR3 DNA sequence: TGTGCCAGCAGTTATGGGGAGGTCGAGACCCAGTACTTC.

V usage is TRBV7-2 and J usage is TRBJ1-2; 7 bases are a match to TRBD1. This CDR3 is 17 amino acids long. V lost 5 bases, J lost 4 bases, and 16 bases stayed unmatched. Germline V gives CDR1 SGHTA, CDR2 FQGNSA. The CDR3 DNA follows: TGTGCCAGCAGCCCGGAAGCAAACAGGGGCTTAGGCTATGGCTACACCTTC. Protein sequence: CASSPEANRGLGYGYTF.

The chain links TRBV6-5 to TRBJ2-5; D gene ambiguous. Germline assignment: CDR1 MNHEY and CDR2 SVGAGI. V was clipped by 10 bases and J by 5 bases, with 14 bases between them. CDR3 length equals 12 residues. CDR3 protein: CATTEDWETQYF. The CDR3 DNA reads TGTGCCACCACCGAGGATTGGGAGACCCAGTACTTC.

This clone has just a few counts. Other nucleotide sequences from this sample produce the same CDR3. V is TRBV4-3 and J is TRBJ1-2; no definite D call. The germline V gene has CDR1 LGHNA and CDR2 YSLEER. This CDR3 is 15 amino acids long. Between the trimmed V and J ends, which lost 4 bases and 0 bases, there was a span of 12 bases. The CDR3 DNA follows: TGCGCCAGCAGCCTCGGGTCGTCTTCTAACTATGGCTACACCTTC. Its protein product is CASSLGSSSNYGYTF.

This clone was seen a single time. The chain couples TRBV6-1 to TRBJ1-2; D is ambiguous. Per germline, CDR1 MNHNS and CDR2 SASEGT. The CDR3 is 13 residues long. Trimming took off 6 bases at V and 3 bases at J, with 11 bases between the two ends. The CDR3 reads CASSPGVYYGYTF. The CDR3 DNA follows: TGTGCCAGCAGCCCCGGGGTTTACTATGGCTACACCTTC.